The entry below gives a single T cell receptor (beta chain) sequence along with its context. The antigen remains undetermined. These data come from a study of blood T cells in healthy people across ages. Findings and caveats of the study: Naive T cell percentage by flow cytometry tracked strongly with beta diversity.

V was cut by 10 bases and J by 2 bases, with 17 bases left in between. Germline V CDR1 and CDR2: MRHNA, SNTAGT. The CDR3 loop spans 14 amino acids. Alongside a J-beta primer mix, a sample-barcoded 5' primer served in a second PCR lasting about 6 to 12 cycles. Each CDR3 protein gets one entry after TCRdb re-called the 5' RACE reads with MiXCR. The sample lists 540,000 or so distinct CDR3 sequences, 24% seen once, with around 10% in the top ten. This sample also appeared in a second study, on T cells of mothers and their children. That study reports: In unrelated and related pairs, TCR recombination output is shaped in a similar way by thymic selection. No persistent microchimeric T cell clones were detected at about 100 clones per million clonotypes sensitivity.

The chain carries TRBV6-4 and TRBJ1-1, with TRBD1 as a possible D gene (6 bases). What was sequenced was blood. The receptor was derived from a boy aged 10-17 years in good health. The DNA of the CDR3 is TGTGCCAACTTCCGGACAGCAACTAACACTGAAGCTTTCTTT. Translation gives CANFRTATNTEAFF.